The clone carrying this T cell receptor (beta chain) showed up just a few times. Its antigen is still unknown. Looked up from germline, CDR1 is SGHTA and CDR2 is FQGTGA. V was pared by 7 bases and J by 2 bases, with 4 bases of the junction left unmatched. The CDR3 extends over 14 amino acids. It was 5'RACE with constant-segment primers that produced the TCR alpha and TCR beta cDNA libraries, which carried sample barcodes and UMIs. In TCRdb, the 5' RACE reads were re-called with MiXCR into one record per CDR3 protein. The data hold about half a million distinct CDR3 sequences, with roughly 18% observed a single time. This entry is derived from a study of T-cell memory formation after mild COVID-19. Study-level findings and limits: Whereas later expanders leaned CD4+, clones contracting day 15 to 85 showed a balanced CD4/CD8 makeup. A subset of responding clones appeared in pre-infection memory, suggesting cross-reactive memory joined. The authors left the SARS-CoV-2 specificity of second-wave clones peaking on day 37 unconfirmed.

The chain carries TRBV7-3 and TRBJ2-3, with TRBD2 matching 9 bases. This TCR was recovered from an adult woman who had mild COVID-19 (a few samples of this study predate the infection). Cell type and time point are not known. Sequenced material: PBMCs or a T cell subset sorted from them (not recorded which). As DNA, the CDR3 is TGTGCCAGCAAGGGACTAGCCAACACAGATACGCAGTATTTT. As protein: CASKGLANTDTQYF.